A single sample is the source of the 15 T cell receptor beta chains below, sequenced in a study of beta chain features in type 1 diabetes listed by TCRdb under 2018. These receptors are not linked to any known antigen. What the study reported, not specific to this receptor: A moderate but significant shortening of TCRB CDR3 length was observed in type 1 diabetes patients in all four CD4+ subsets.

The library was obtained by the immunoSEQ multiplex PCR assay. The High Capacity cDNA Reverse Transcription Kit was used to reverse transcribe all of the isolated RNA, meaning that expressed TCRB transcripts were what got sequenced. In its TCRdb copy, this immuneACCESS table keeps in-frame sequences only and misses some clones. Where compared with another copy, unresolved V genes explain less than half of these, and the others have no known cause. A total of 150,000 to 200,000 clones appear in this sample, around 7.9% of them only once. The top ten hold 0.5% of the sample. Sequences were obtained from central memory CD4+ T cells from blood. Receptors originate from a man aged 18 to 30 with type 1 diabetes.

This clone has only a few counts. The chain uses TRBV7-2 and TRBJ2-2; D ambiguous. Germline loops: CDR1 SGHTA, CDR2 FQGNSA. The length of the CDR3 is 14 residues. V shed 7 bases and J shed 8 bases, with 17 bases lying between them. DNA of the CDR3: TGTGCCAGCACACCCCGACAATCTCCGGGGGAGCTGTTTTTT. Translation gives CASTPRQSPGELFF.

In nucleotides, the CDR3 is TGCAGCGTTGTCCCCGGTGGGGGGGCCGCGGGGCGCACTGAAGCTTTCTTT. It codes for CSVVPGGGAAGRTEAFF. J is TRBJ1-1 and V is TRBV29-1; tentatively, D is TRBD1 (6 bases). V was pared by 4 bases and J by 4 bases, with 25 bases between. Germline CDR1 is SQVTM and CDR2 is ANQGSEA. The CDR3 runs 17 residues.

This clone was seen more than once but under ten times. The chain recombines TRBV10-3 with TRBJ2-7; D unresolved. V lost 8 bases, J lost 0 bases, and 17 bases lay in between. The CDR3 has 15 amino acids. The germline CDR1 and CDR2 sequences are ENHRY and SYGVKD. CDR3 DNA: TGTGCCATCCGGGTTGAGGCCTCAAGCTCCTACGAGCAGTACTTC. This codes for CAIRVEASSSYEQYF.

Of note for this clone: Other DNA sequences in this sample translate to the same CDR3. J is TRBJ1-2 and V is TRBV20-1; 7 bases align to TRBD1. This CDR3 spans 11 amino acids. With 3 bases clipped from V and 7 bases from J, the junction kept 2 bases outside the gene matches. Germline loops: CDR1 DFQATT, CDR2 SNEGSKA (reference sequence). The CDR3 DNA follows: TGCAGTGCTAGGGGACAGAGTGGCTACACCTTC. Its translation is CSARGQSGYTF.

This rearrangement joins TRBV6-4 to TRBJ2-1, with D maybe TRBD2 (6 bases). Per the germline V gene, CDR1 is MRHNA and CDR2 is SNTAGT. The V gene lost 2 bases and the J gene lost 4 bases, with 15 bases spanning the gap. CDR3 length equals 16 residues. As DNA, the CDR3 is TGTGCCAGCAGTGACACCCCGGCGGGACTTTACAATGAGCAGTTCTTC. This gives the protein CASSDTPAGLYNEQFF.

The gene calls are TRBV7-2 and TRBJ2-2; TRBD2 matches at 7 bases. The germline CDR1 and CDR2 sequences are SGHTA and FQGNSA. Trimming at V came to 5 bases and at J to 6 bases, leaving 9 bases not matched to a gene. This CDR3 is built from 15 residues. The CDR3 coding sequence is TGTGCCAGCAGCCAACGGGCGGGAGCGCCCGGGGAGCTGTTTTTT. Residues: CASSQRAGAPGELFF.

CDR3: CAITRDRNTEAFF. CDR3 nucleotide sequence: TGTGCCATCACAAGGGACAGGAACACTGAAGCTTTCTTT. The chain recombines TRBV10-3 with TRBJ1-1, with TRBD1 matching 7 bases. Losses at the gene ends were 7 bases for V and 1 base for J; bases not matched to a gene: 3. Germline-derived CDR1 and CDR2 are ENHRY and SYGVKD. CDR3 length equals 13 residues.

A few counts support this clone. The gene calls are TRBV19 and TRBJ2-3; TRBD2 matches 7 bases. Looked up from germline, CDR1 is LNHDA and CDR2 is SQIVND (reference sequence). The CDR3 has 17 residues. With V trimmed by 3 bases and J by 0 bases, 9 bases remained unmatched. The DNA for the CDR3 is TGTGCCAGTAGTATGGACCTAGCGGCGTCTAGCACAGATACGCAGTATTTT. Its translation: CASSMDLAASSTDTQYF.

The genes are TRBV11-2 and TRBJ2-1; 8 positions agree with TRBD2. V lost 0 bases, J lost 7 bases, and 8 bases stayed unmatched. Germline V gene data show CDR1 as SGHAT and CDR2 as FQNNGV. The CDR3 sequence is 16 residues long. CDR3 sequence reads: CASSLEFREGRNEQFF. The CDR3 DNA is TGTGCCAGCAGCTTAGAATTCCGGGAGGGTCGAAATGAGCAGTTCTTC.

This clone was counted a few times. V gene TRBV19 combines with J gene TRBJ2-7; no definite D call. V dropped 2 bases and J dropped 5 bases, with 13 bases sitting between them. Per germline, CDR1 LNHDA and CDR2 SQIVND (reference sequence). The CDR3 has 14 residues. The CDR3 reads CASSIQFQVNEQYF. The CDR3 nucleotides read TGTGCCAGTAGTATACAGTTCCAGGTCAACGAGCAGTACTTC.

This clone was seen a handful of times. This chain joins TRBV11-2 and TRBJ2-7, with TRBD1 identical over 8 bases. The CDR3 runs 18 residues. Per germline, CDR1 SGHAT and CDR2 FQNNGV. Trimming removed 4 bases from V and 2 bases from J; junction bases left unmatched: 16. The CDR3 spells CASSSLKAAQGATYEQYF. CDR3 bases: TGTGCCAGCAGCTCTCTTAAGGCGGCGCAGGGGGCCACCTACGAGCAGTACTTC. The whole variable domain, remainder taken from reference TRBV11-2 and TRBJ2-7, is EAGVAQSPRYKIIEKRQSVAFWCNPISGHATLYWYQQILGQGPKLLIQFQNNGVVDDSQLPKDRFSAERLKGVDSTLKIQPAKLEDSAVYLCASSSLKAAQGATYEQYFGPGTRLTVT.

In its sample, this clone was seen a few times. The chain couples TRBV2 to TRBJ2-5; D is undetermined. Germline-derived CDR1 and CDR2 are SNHLY and FYNNEI. This CDR3 contains 14 residues. With 7 bases removed from V and 0 bases from J, the gap between germline ends came to 12 bases. CDR3 amino acids: CASNRKLNQETQYF. CDR3 DNA: TGTGCCAGCAATAGAAAACTAAACCAAGAGACCCAGTACTTC.

This chain links TRBV29-1 with TRBJ1-2; 9 nucleotides match TRBD1. The CDR3 length is 14 residues. J lost 3 bases, V lost 6 bases, and 8 bases had no gene match. Germline CDR1 SQVTM, CDR2 ANQGSEA. The CDR3 here is CSVSLQGADYGYTF. CDR3 coding DNA: TGCAGCGTCTCCCTACAGGGGGCGGACTATGGCTACACCTTC.

This sequence joins TRBV5-1 and TRBJ2-2; TRBD2 might be the D (5 bases). Germline V gives CDR1 SGHRS, CDR2 YFSETQ. V lost 3 bases and J 2 bases, leaving 11 bases between the germline ends. The CDR3 runs to 15 residues. This chain's CDR3 is CASSSSGTNTGELFF. CDR3 DNA sequence: TGCGCCAGCAGCTCCAGCGGAACTAACACCGGGGAGCTGTTTTTT. The whole variable domain, remainder taken from reference TRBV5-1 and TRBJ2-2, is KAGVTQTPRYLIKTRGQQVTLSCSPISGHRSVSWYQQTPGQGLQFLFEYFSETQRNKGNFPGRFSGRQFSNSRSEMNVSTLELGDSALYLCASSSSGTNTGELFFGEGSRLTVL.

This clone was counted ten times or more. The chain employs TRBV5-1 and TRBJ2-1; D possibly corresponds to TRBD2 (6 bases). Trimming cost V 3 bases and J 0 bases, with 16 bases left between them. This CDR3 contains 17 residues. Germline V gene sequence: CDR1 SGHRS, CDR2 YFSETQ. CDR3 in amino acids: CASSSAAGSYSYNEQFF. CDR3 sequence (DNA): TGCGCCAGCAGCTCCGCGGCGGGGTCATACTCCTACAATGAGCAGTTCTTC. The full variable domain, rest sourced from reference TRBV5-1 and TRBJ2-1, is KAGVTQTPRYLIKTRGQQVTLSCSPISGHRSVSWYQQTPGQGLQFLFEYFSETQRNKGNFPGRFSGRQFSNSRSEMNVSTLELGDSALYLCASSSAAGSYSYNEQFFGPGTRLTVL.